A single sample gave rise to the 23 T cell receptor beta chains below, sequenced in a study of blood T cells in healthy people across ages (dated by TCRdb to between 2014 and 2016). The method behind the library was 5' RACE. These reads were obtained on an Illumina HiSeq 2500. A second about 6 to 11 cycle PCR used a sample-barcoded 5' primer and a J-beta primer mix. The public reads were reprocessed in TCRdb via fastp at Q25 and MiXCR, keeping in-frame beta chains. Every entry covers one CDR3 protein and lists the most common genes and DNA from its rows. This sample comprises hundreds of thousands of distinct CDR3 sequences, approximately 53% of them detected only once. Of the sample, around 41% falls within the top ten clones. Sequencing was performed on blood. These receptors were taken from a man older than 75 in good health.

The chain links TRBV5-1 to TRBJ1-2; 8 positions agree with TRBD1. Germline values: CDR1 SGHRS, CDR2 YFSETQ. The V segment lost 3 bases and the J segment 1 base; nucleotides outside the gene matches: 5. The CDR3 spans 15 residues. CDR3 sequence: CASSSGQDFNYGYTF. In DNA form, the CDR3 reads TGCGCCAGCAGCTCGGGACAGGATTTTAACTATGGCTACACCTTC. Complete variable domain (other parts from reference TRBV5-1 and TRBJ1-2): KAGVTQTPRYLIKTRGQQVTLSCSPISGHRSVSWYQQTPGQGLQFLFEYFSETQRNKGNFPGRFSGRQFSNSRSEMNVSTLELGDSALYLCASSSGQDFNYGYTFGSGTRLTVV.

The chain is built from TRBV29-1 and TRBJ2-5; tentatively, D is TRBD1 or TRBD2 (5 bases each). TRBJ2-7 explains the end of the DNA better; the J call may be wrong. CDR1 is SQVTM and CDR2 is ANQGSEA in the germline V gene. The CDR3 totals 13 residues. The CDR3 DNA reads as TGCAGCGTATTGACCCGGGACCCCTACGAGCAGTACTTC. As protein: CSVLTRDPYEQYF.

This chain joins TRBV11-1 and TRBJ2-1; D gene unclear. Between the trimmed V and J ends, which lost 2 bases and 7 bases, there was a span of 18 bases. The germline V gene has CDR1 SGHAT and CDR2 FQDESV (reference sequence). This CDR3 comprises 16 residues. The CDR3: CASSLRSAQRANEQFF. DNA for the CDR3: TGTGCCAGCAGCTTACGGTCGGCCCAACGGGCGAATGAGCAGTTCTTC.

This clonotype was seen only a few times. The chain joins TRBV6-2 or TRBV6-3 to TRBJ2-4; D is unresolved. The assigned J gene may be wrong: the sequence end matches TRBJ2-7 better. CDR3 length: 13 residues. Germline V gives CDR1 MNHEY, CDR2 SVGEGT. The CDR3 coding sequence is TGTGCCAGCAACCGCGGTACGAACTACGAGCAGTACTTC. Translation: CASNRGTNYEQYF.

This clonotype showed up just once. The J gene is TRBJ2-7, the V gene TRBV7-9; TRBD2 matches at 14 bases. The CDR3 loop spans 16 amino acids. Germline V gene data show CDR1 as SEHNR and CDR2 as FQNEAQ (reference sequence). The junction had 5 bases not matched to a gene; V was cut back by 1 base and J by 6 bases. The CDR3 spells CASSLGTSGGQVEQYF. DNA of the CDR3: TGTGCCAGCAGCTTAGGGACTAGCGGGGGGCAGGTCGAGCAGTACTTC. The full variable domain, rest sourced from reference TRBV7-9 and TRBJ2-7, is DTGVSQNPRHKITKRGQNVTFRCDPISEHNRLYWYRQTLGQGPEFLTYFQNEAQLEKSRLLSDRFSAERPKGSFSTLEIQRTEQGDSAMYLCASSLGTSGGQVEQYFGPGTRLTVT.

The chain is built from TRBV7-9 and TRBJ2-1; D gene uncertain. The CDR3 covers 13 residues. Germline V gene data show CDR1 as SEHNR and CDR2 as FQNEAQ (reference sequence). The V and J ends lost 1 base and 7 bases respectively, with 8 bases between them. The CDR3 reads CASSLESSNEQFF. Written as DNA, the CDR3 is TGTGCCAGCAGCTTAGAGTCTAGTAATGAGCAGTTCTTC.

The chain is built from TRBV20-1 and TRBJ2-7, with 8 bases fitting TRBD2. The DNA end favors TRBJ2-5, so the J call may be wrong. CDR3 size: 13 residues. CDR1 is DFQATT and CDR2 is SNEGSKA in the germline V gene (reference sequence). CDR3 amino acids: CSARLAGIETQYF. CDR3 nucleotides: TGCAGTGCTCGCCTAGCGGGTATAGAGACCCAGTACTTC.

V is TRBV20-1 and J is TRBJ1-1; 8 positions match TRBD1. CDR1 and CDR2 from the germline V gene are DFQATT and SNEGSKA (reference sequence). This CDR3 has 14 residues. The ends lost 2 bases at V and 3 bases at J; junction bases unmatched: 5. CDR3 in DNA: TGCAGTGCTAGACTACAGGGGGGTTACACTGAAGCTTTCTTT. It codes for CSARLQGGYTEAFF.

The V gene is TRBV3-1, the J gene TRBJ2-7; the D gene could be TRBD1 or TRBD2 (5 bases each). Between the trimmed V and J ends, which lost 4 bases and 4 bases, there was a span of 20 bases. CDR1 and CDR2 (germline): LGHDT, YNNKEL (reference sequence). The CDR3 totals 16 residues. CDR3 nucleotides: TGTGCCAGCAGCCCCCTCTGGGACCCCATCGGGTACGAGCAGTACTTC. Translation gives CASSPLWDPIGYEQYF.

The CDR3 nucleotides are TGTGCCAGCAGCCCCTCGTCGAGCGGGAGGAATGAGCAGTTCTTC. Amino acid sequence: CASSPSSSGRNEQFF. V is TRBV3-1 and J is TRBJ2-1, with TRBD2 matching over 9 bases. J gave up 7 bases and V 4 bases, and 8 bases lay outside the gene matches. CDR3 length equals 15 residues. The germline CDR1 and CDR2 sequences are LGHDT and YNNKEL (reference sequence).

The chain employs TRBV6-2 or TRBV6-3 and TRBJ1-1; D remains unclear. V was clipped by 0 bases and J by 7 bases, with 12 bases between them. Germline V lookup: CDR1 MNHEY, CDR2 SVGEGT. The CDR3 covers 14 residues. The CDR3 protein is CASSYSTTTGEAFF. The CDR3 nucleotides are TGTGCCAGCAGTTACTCGACTACCACCGGTGAAGCTTTCTTT.

This chain joins TRBV6-6 and TRBJ2-7; D may be TRBD2 (5 bases). CDR1 is MNHNY and CDR2 is SVGAGI in the germline V gene (reference sequence). Trimming removed 2 bases at V and 2 bases at J, with 10 bases between. CDR3 length equals 14 residues. The CDR3 bases are TGTGCCAGCAGTTACGCCCCGAGGGCCTACGAGCAGTACTTC. It translates to CASSYAPRAYEQYF.

The rearrangement uses TRBV24-1 and TRBJ2-1; weak D call: TRBD2 (5 bases). Trimming left V 3 bases short and J 7 bases short, with 15 bases between. Germline-derived CDR1 and CDR2 are KGHDR and SFDVKD. The CDR3 loop spans 15 amino acids. The CDR3 sequence is CATSDMRGNGNEQFF. The DNA of the CDR3 is TGTGCCACCAGTGATATGCGAGGGAACGGGAATGAGCAGTTCTTC.

This clonotype was detected only a few times. The gene calls are TRBV5-5 and TRBJ2-1; no clear D. Deletions cut 4 bases from V and 5 bases from J, with 16 bases between. This CDR3 is built from 15 residues. The germline V gene encodes CDR1 SGHKS and CDR2 YYEKEE (reference sequence). In nucleotides, the CDR3 is TGTGCCAGCAGCCCGACAAGGGCTTTCAACAATGAGCAGTTCTTC. Protein sequence: CASSPTRAFNNEQFF.

Here the CDR3 reads CASSIGKGNIQYF. In nucleotides, the CDR3 is TGTGCCAGCAGCATAGGGAAGGGAAACATTCAGTACTTC. This chain connects TRBV11-2 to TRBJ2-4; D uncertain. The CDR3 runs to 13 residues. The germline CDR1 and CDR2 sequences are SGHAT and FQNNGV. Trimming stripped 5 bases from V and 6 bases from J, with 11 bases between.

The chain links TRBV6-5 to TRBJ2-1; TRBD1 might be the D (5 bases). CDR1 and CDR2 (germline): MNHEY, SVGAGI. The CDR3 is 14 residues long. Trimming shortened V by 7 bases and J by 4 bases, and 14 bases separated the two germline ends. The CDR3 nucleotides are TGTGCCAGCAACACAAGGGGCGCATACAATGAGCAGTTCTTC. It is translated as CASNTRGAYNEQFF.

The rearrangement links TRBV6-2 or TRBV6-3 to TRBJ2-5, with 13 nucleotides matching TRBD2. V lost 8 bases, J lost 2 bases, and 8 bases stayed unmatched. The germline V gene encodes CDR1 MNHEY and CDR2 SVGEGT. The CDR3 consists of 16 residues. The CDR3: CASLRLAGGRQETQYF. The CDR3 nucleotides read TGTGCCAGCTTGAGACTAGCGGGAGGAAGGCAAGAGACCCAGTACTTC.

In its sample, this clonotype was seen once. V usage is TRBV6-5 and J usage is TRBJ2-7; the match to TRBD2 covers 8 bases. V trimming: 8 bases; J trimming: 0 bases; junction bases outside the gene matches: 9. Germline V gene data show CDR1 as MNHEY and CDR2 as SVGAGI. The CDR3 consists of 15 residues. The CDR3 DNA sequence: TGTGCCAGCGCAAAGACGGGGGGGAACTCCTACGAGCAGTACTTC. Residues: CASAKTGGNSYEQYF.

V gene TRBV15 combines with J gene TRBJ2-7, with D uncertain. The germline V gene encodes CDR1 LNHNV and CDR2 YYDKDF (reference sequence). The CDR3 extends over 12 amino acids. V was pared by 0 bases and J by 5 bases, with 5 bases between. CDR3 nucleotides: TGTGCCACCAGCAGAGATTGGGACGAGCAGTACTTC. This codes for CATSRDWDEQYF.

The CDR3 DNA reads TGTGCCATCAGTGAGTCGCGACAGGGGTCCCAAAGGAGCTCCTACGAGCAGTACTTC. This gives the protein CAISESRQGSQRSSYEQYF. This chain connects TRBV10-3 to TRBJ2-7; 8 positions agree with TRBD1. This CDR3 comprises 19 residues. V shed 0 bases, J shed 0 bases, and the junction held 13 bases outside the gene matches. Per germline, CDR1 ENHRY and CDR2 SYGVKD.

J is TRBJ1-1 and V is TRBV10-3, with a possible D match to TRBD1 (6 bases). The V gene lost 7 bases and the J gene lost 0 bases, with 15 bases spanning the gap. The CDR3 extends over 15 amino acids. Germline values: CDR1 ENHRY, CDR2 SYGVKD. The CDR3 is CAITGIQGMNTEAFF. CDR3 bases: TGTGCCATCACCGGAATACAGGGAATGAACACTGAAGCTTTCTTT.

This rearrangement joins TRBV2 to TRBJ2-7, with 8 bases fitting TRBD2. The end of the DNA aligns better with TRBJ2-5, so the J call may be wrong. From germline, CDR1 is SNHLY and CDR2 FYNNEI. CDR3 length equals 14 residues. This CDR3 reads CAIEAGANVETQYF. The CDR3, as DNA: TGTGCCATCGAAGCGGGGGCGAACGTAGAGACCCAGTACTTC.

V and J are TRBV20-1 and TRBJ2-3; possibly TRBD2 for D (6 bases). CDR1 is DFQATT, CDR2 SNEGSKA, per germline (reference sequence). Between the trimmed V and J ends, which lost 1 base and 14 bases, there was a span of 25 bases. CDR3 length: 15 amino acids. CDR3 sequence: CSARAGAGEHRYAYF. In DNA, the CDR3 is TGCAGTGCTAGAGCGGGAGCGGGCGAGCACAGATACGCGTATTTT.